This TCR beta chain is from a study of blood T cell repertoires in COVID-19. Study summary: The United States, Italy and Spain provided the acute and convalescent COVID-19 samples. PBMCs, B-cell-depleted T cells, or T cells were the source of the cDNA or gDNA that made up the material.

In the authors' workflow: It was from reference gene primer amplification that nucleated cell counts were estimated. Profiling relied on immunoSEQ multiplex PCR, and the TCRdb table lists in-frame clones only, not all of them. That table furnishes V, J and clone size, whereas the DNA furnished D and trimming. Here the sample spans about 260,000 clones, 85% to 90% being singletons. Per the germline V gene, CDR1 is SGDLS and CDR2 is YYNGEE. Trimming cost V 1 base and J 3 bases, with 13 bases left between them. This CDR3 is built from 15 residues. This chain connects TRBV9 to TRBJ2-5; perhaps TRBD2 as D (6 bases). Material: peripheral blood. The sequence came from a woman aged 40 to 50 who had recovered from COVID-19. As DNA, the CDR3 is TGTGCCAGCAGCGTAAATAGGGGCGGGGAAGAGACCCAGTACTTC. Translated, it gives CASSVNRGGEETQYF.